Described below is a single T cell receptor (beta chain) sequence and its context. This clone has a handful of counts. The specificity of this receptor is unknown. Base qualities were left out, and no much larger clone turns up one base away. The record originates from a study of T cells in localized non-small cell lung cancer (dated by TCRdb to the early 2020s). Concerning the study at large: T cell repertoires of approximately 250 early-stage NSCLC patients were analyzed, with tumors being compared against uninvolved tumor-adjacent lungs. All 220 or so NSCLC patients in the cohort were treatment-naive and had localized lung tumors that were resected. A mean age of around 66 years was recorded for the NSCLC patients, of whom some 130 were male and 95 to 110 were female.

At diagnosis, tumor, uninvolved tumor-adjacent lung and peripheral blood were collected and then preserved as a mix of FFPE and fresh-frozen material. For TCR repertoire profiling, blood samples were analyzed in the form of peripheral blood mononuclear cells. Results the study describes overall, beyond this receptor: Because the study design was exploratory, TCR variables were selected using unadjusted p-values without false-discovery rate correction. A median of 57 of the top 100 tumor clones turned up in the paired uninvolved adjacent lung, and 28 of those clones also ranked among the top 100 of that same adjacent lung. Because multi-region tumor sequencing was not performed, intratumor heterogeneity could not be ruled out. Uninvolved tumor-adjacent lung showed the highest T cell clonality, higher than tumor, which suggests more focused antigenic responses in the adjacent lung. Longer overall survival was associated with higher T cell density in blood, whereas shorter survival was associated with higher clonality in adjacent lung.

Measured from the cysteine to the phenylalanine, the CDR3 is 12 residues long. Only the CDR3 region is kept as DNA, spanning 36 bases read in frame from base 1. CDR1 and CDR2, looked up from the germline V gene, are MGHRA and YSYEKL. A distance of 4 bases separates the germline ends of V and J, which lose 1 base and 4 bases respectively. The immunoSEQ Assay was used to sequence TCR beta CDR3 regions from DNA. The published analysis was carried out like this. To compute T cell density, TCR beta template counts were normalized to usable DNA, which was estimated by amplifying housekeeping genes. The preseqR package was used to estimate richness by extrapolating to 400,000 templates for PBMC samples and to 120,000 templates for tissue samples. Clonality was calculated as one minus Pielou's evenness. Tissue-enriched TCRs were identified by differential abundance testing using productive amino-acid clonotypes, minimum total count 5 and alpha 0.1. The Jaccard Index and the Morisita Overlap Index were used to measure repertoire overlap between compartments. GLIPH clustered TCR beta CDR3s with public tetramer-defined viral CDR3s; viral motifs required at least three viral sequences plus V-gene enrichment. Drawn from immuneACCESS, this table holds only the in-frame rearrangements with V and J called that TCRdb kept. Clones are partly lost; checked studies trace under half to an unresolved V gene and leave the rest unexplained. That table supplies the V and J calls and clone size; D and trimming were determined from the DNA. Within this sample are about 70,000 clones, with approximately 87% of them counted one time only. Roughly a fifth of the sample is held by the ten biggest clonotypes.

Recombination connected TRBV4-1 to TRBJ1-2, with the identity of the D gene unclear. This clonotype was sampled from a male donor aged 60 or older with stage III squamous cell lung carcinoma. Specimen: peripheral blood, collected before any cancer treatment. The CDR3 region reads CASSQVGYGYTF. The DNA sequence follows: TGCGCCAGCAGCCAAGTAGGCTATGGCTACACCTTC.